The rows below give T cell receptor beta chains drawn from one sample of a study of blood T cells in healthy people across ages. MiXCR was run by TCRdb on the 5' RACE reads, yielding one entry per CDR3 protein. The data hold about 590,000 distinct CDR3 sequences, with under 30% observed a single time. The sequenced sample consisted of blood. The source of these receptors is a woman older than 75 in good health. Each CDR3 is given with its conserved first and last residue. The D gene is left open where the match is weak. Clone size is shown for a subset of rows, as once, few, many or a class of expanded clone.

>TRBJ1-1|.|.|TRBV18
CASSTNGGNTEAFF
TGTGCCAGCTCAACCAACGGGGGGAACACTGAAGCTTTCTTT
>TRBJ2-7|TRBD1|.|TRBV10-2
CASMAGGGYSYEQYF
TGCGCCAGCATGGCAGGGGGCGGATACTCCTACGAGCAGTACTTC
>TRBJ2-5|TRBD1|many|TRBV30
CAWSLGTGIGETQYF
TGTGCCTGGAGTCTCGGGACAGGGATAGGAGAGACCCAGTACTTC
>TRBJ1-6|.|many|TRBV6-1
CASSERPFPGIDSPLHF
TGTGCCAGCAGTGAAAGACCGTTCCCGGGGATTGATTCACCCCTCCACTTT
>TRBJ2-7|.|.|TRBV4-2
CASSQLVDSNSPLYF
TGTGCCAGCAGCCAGCTTGTGGACAGTAATTCACCCCTCTACTTC
>TRBJ1-2|TRBD1|once|TRBV6-1
CVSSPTGPGYGYTF
TGTGTCAGCAGTCCGACAGGGCCGGGCTATGGCTACACCTTC
>TRBJ2-7|TRBD2|few|TRBV5-1
CASSPRTSGAHYEQYF
TGCGCCAGCAGCCCACGGACTAGCGGAGCACACTACGAGCAGTACTTC
>TRBJ2-3|.|.|TRBV5-1
CASSFEVPSTDTQYF
TGCGCCAGCAGCTTTGAAGTTCCTAGCACAGATACGCAGTATTTT
>TRBJ2-1|.|.|TRBV6-5
CASSYYFASYNEQFF
TGTGCCAGCAGTTATTACTTCGCCTCCTACAATGAGCAGTTCTTC
>TRBJ2-6|.|.|TRBV6-5
CASSRSAGHGANVLTF
TGTGCCAGCTCCCGTTCCGCGGGGCACGGGGCCAACGTCCTGACTTTC
>TRBJ2-7|.|.|TRBV20-1
CSARTLAAYEQYF
TGCAGTGCTAGGACACTAGCAGCCTACGAGCAGTACTTC
>TRBJ2-7|TRBD1|once|TRBV6-5
CASSYSAIGQGARDEQYF
TGTGCCAGCAGTTATTCAGCCATAGGACAGGGGGCTAGGGACGAGCAGTACTTC
>TRBJ2-7|TRBD2|.|TRBV20-1
CSAISGGAAYNEQYF
TGCAGTGCTATTAGCGGGGGGGCCGCCTACAATGAGCAGTACTTC
>TRBJ2-7|.|many|TRBV3-1
CASSQGTALDEQYF
TGTGCCAGCAGCCAAGGGACAGCCCTTGACGAGCAGTACTTC
>TRBJ2-5|.|.|TRBV5-6
CASSLGSEETQYF
TGTGCCAGCAGCTTGGGATCCGAAGAGACCCAGTACTTC
>TRBJ2-7|.|many|TRBV28
CASSLDSTGIASYEQYF
TGTGCCAGCAGTTTAGACTCGACCGGGATCGCTTCCTACGAGCAGTACTTC
>TRBJ1-6|.|.|TRBV30
CAWSIRSSYNSPLHF
TGTGCCTGGAGTATCAGGAGCTCCTATAATTCACCCCTCCACTTT
>TRBJ1-2|.|many|TRBV20-1
CSARGGDYGYTF
TGCAGTGCTAGAGGAGGGGACTATGGCTACACCTTC
>TRBJ2-2|.|.|TRBV2
CASSARAANTGELFF
TGTGCCAGCAGTGCGAGGGCAGCGAACACCGGGGAGCTGTTTTTT
>TRBJ2-5|TRBD2|.|TRBV13
CASSSGLAGSRQETQYF
TGTGCCAGCAGCTCTGGACTAGCGGGGTCGAGACAAGAGACCCAGTACTTC
>TRBJ2-7|TRBD1|many|TRBV5-1
CASSPGQVVREQYF
TGCGCCAGCAGCCCGGGACAGGTGGTCCGCGAGCAGTACTTC
>TRBJ2-2|.|few|TRBV7-3
CASSSGPNTGELFF
TGTGCCAGCAGCTCGGGGCCGAACACCGGGGAGCTGTTTTTT